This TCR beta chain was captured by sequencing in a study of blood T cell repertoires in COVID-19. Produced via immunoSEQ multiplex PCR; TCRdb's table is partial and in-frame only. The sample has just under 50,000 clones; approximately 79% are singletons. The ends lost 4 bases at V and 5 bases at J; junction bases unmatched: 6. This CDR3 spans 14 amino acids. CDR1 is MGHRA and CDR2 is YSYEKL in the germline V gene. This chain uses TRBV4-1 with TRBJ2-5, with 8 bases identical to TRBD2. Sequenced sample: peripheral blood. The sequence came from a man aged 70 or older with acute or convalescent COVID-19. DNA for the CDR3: TGCGCCAGCAGCCGTGCTAGCGGGTATGAGACCCAGTACTTC. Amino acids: CASSRASGYETQYF.